The TCR beta chain under discussion was sequenced for a study of identifying expanded T cells in peripheral blood. This CDR3 region has 13 residues. Germline assignment: CDR1 SGHRS and CDR2 YFSETQ. V was trimmed by 3 bases and J by 5 bases, leaving 8 bases between them. In the case of this clone: The antigen remains undetermined.

The repertoire was sequenced with immunoSEQ multiplex PCR; TCRdb's copy has only in-frame clones and lacks some. Among tens of thousands of clones listed, around 81% were seen once. General observations from the study: Technical replicates showed approximately 1.2 changed clones; around 2 weeks around 15; four weeks 19. Approximately two-week clone count variance significantly increased as total template count grew.

During the collection period, no donor immune events like infections were recorded. This chain uses TRBV5-1 with TRBJ1-4; D is undetermined. This TCR came from a person aged 18 to 75 in good health. The sample consisted of blood. The CDR3 here is CASSYRTNEKLFF. DNA for the CDR3: TGCGCCAGCAGCTATAGGACCAATGAAAAACTGTTTTTT.